The source of this T cell receptor beta chain is a study of blood T cell repertoires in COVID-19. Study-wide context: Sample material is recorded as cDNA or gDNA derived from T cells, B-cell-depleted T cells, or PBMCs.

Produced via immunoSEQ multiplex PCR; TCRdb's table is partial and in-frame only. The sample holds roughly 170,000 clones, about nine tenths seen once. V was trimmed by 0 bases and J by 2 bases, leaving 7 bases between them. This CDR3 region has 14 residues. Germline lookup yields CDR1 MNHEY and CDR2 SVGEGT. This receptor was obtained from a man aged 60 to 75 with acute or convalescent COVID-19. The V call is TRBV6-2 or TRBV6-3, the J call TRBJ1-1; D remains unclear. Input material: peripheral blood. The chain's CDR3 is CASSYSGLNTEAFF. Written as DNA, the CDR3 is TGTGCCAGCAGTTACTCGGGCCTTAACACTGAAGCTTTCTTT.